This T cell receptor beta chain was profiled in a study of CD8+ T cells in alopecia areata. Across the whole study: Those receiving the skin were roughly 6-10-week-old female C3H/HeJ mice, whose grafts came from roughly 6-13-month-old C3H/HeJ donors with spontaneous alopecia. Study-wide findings and caveats: Affected scalp, especially in alopecia totalis/universalis, had a higher clonality than normal scalp did. TCRs were shared less clearly across patients than in mice, possibly for HLA-related reasons.

The CDR3 length is 14 residues. Germline loops: CDR1 SGHSA, CDR2 FRNQAP. V was clipped by 4 bases and J by 2 bases, with 10 bases between them. Reverse transcription of extracted RNA yielded cDNA, which provided the sequencing template. Sequencing used immunoSEQ multiplex PCR; TCRdb keeps in-frame clones, though not all of them. The sample yields about 19,000 clones, without any singletons. On the basis of CD4, CD8alpha, NKG2D, NKG2ACE and other markers, pooled cutaneous lymph node cells were sorted. To note about this clone: Its target is unknown. The gene names here belong to mouse. The CDR3 goes on 4 residues after the read ends, and that part is filled in from the germline J gene.

The clonotype was recovered from a C3H/HeJ mouse with alopecia areata. The strain's MHC type: H2-k. The rearrangement links TRBV16 to TRBJ2-5; D is possibly TRBD1 (6 bases). Sequenced sample: CD8+ T cells sorted from a lymph node. The CDR3 is CASSSDRIQDTQYF. Incomplete CDR3 DNA: TGTGCAAGCAGCTCAGACAGGATCCAAGAC.